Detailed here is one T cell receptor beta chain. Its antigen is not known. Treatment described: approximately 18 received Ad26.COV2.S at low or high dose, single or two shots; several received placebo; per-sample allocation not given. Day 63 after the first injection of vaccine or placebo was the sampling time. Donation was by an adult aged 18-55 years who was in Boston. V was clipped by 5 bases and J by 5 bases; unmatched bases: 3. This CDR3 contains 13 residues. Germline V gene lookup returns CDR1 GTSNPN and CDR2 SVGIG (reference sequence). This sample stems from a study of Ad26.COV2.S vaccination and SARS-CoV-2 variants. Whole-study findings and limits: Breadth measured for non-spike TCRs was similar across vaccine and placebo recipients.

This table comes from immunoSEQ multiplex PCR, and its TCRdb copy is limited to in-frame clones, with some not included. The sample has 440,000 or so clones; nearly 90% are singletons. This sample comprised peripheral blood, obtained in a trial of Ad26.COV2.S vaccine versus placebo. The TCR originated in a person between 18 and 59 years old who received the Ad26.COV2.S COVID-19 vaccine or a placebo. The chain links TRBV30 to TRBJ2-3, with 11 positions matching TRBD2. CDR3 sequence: CAWSSGGQDTQYF. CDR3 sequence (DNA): TGTGCCTGGTCTAGCGGGGGGCAAGATACGCAGTATTTT.